This T cell receptor beta chain was recorded in a study of blood T cells in healthy people across ages. As for the study in general: Researchers report that template switching captured about one barcoded beta molecule per two T cells.

As concerns this clonotype: Its antigen is undetermined.

CDR3 size: 15 residues. The germline CDR1 and CDR2 sequences are SGHTA and FQGTGA. V dropped 4 bases and J dropped 1 base, with 8 bases sitting between them. Study outcomes and limitations: Nothing was known about donor CMV status, and this possibly confounded expanded clonotype changes. Observed TCR beta diversity per million T cells went down as age went up. This fall followed a roughly linear course with age.

Primed by a sample-barcoded 5' primer and a J-beta primer mix, a second PCR proceeded for about 6 to 11 cycles. One entry per CDR3 protein results from TCRdb running MiXCR on the 5' RACE reads. The sample has about 1.8 million distinct CDR3 sequences, about 50% seen once. The clonotype comes from a woman aged 40 to 50 in good health. The specimen was blood. V and J are TRBV7-3 and TRBJ2-6; D unclear. CDR3 nucleotides: TGTGCCAGCAGCTCTAAGAATTCTGGGGCCAACGTCCTGACTTTC. This translates into CASSSKNSGANVLTF.